The next 10 T cell receptor beta chains were all read from a single sample in a study of T cell repertoires in cytomegalovirus infection. TCRdb reprocessed the reads with MiXCR, giving one entry per CDR3 protein. The data show about 360,000 distinct CDR3 sequences, with 15% to 20% seen just once and approximately 10% held by the top ten. Sequencing was carried out using PBMCs. The receptors were gathered from a human donor in good health (CMV status not recorded). Some clones in this sample may be carry-over from other donors' samples.

This clonotype was counted at least ten times. V and J are TRBV7-2 and TRBJ2-1, with 8 bases aligning to TRBD2. V shed 4 bases, J shed 10 bases, and the junction held 9 bases outside the gene matches. This CDR3 has 14 residues. Germline CDR1 is SGHTA and CDR2 is FQGNSA. The CDR3 DNA is TGTGCCAGCAGCTGGAGAGTCTTAGCGGGGGAGCAGTTCTTC. This translates into CASSWRVLAGEQFF.

This clonotype was counted many times. The chain employs TRBV7-2 and TRBJ1-5; D call uncertain. The CDR3 loop spans 14 amino acids. Trimming left V 4 bases short and J 5 bases short, with 12 bases between. CDR1 and CDR2 from the germline V gene are SGHTA and FQGNSA. CDR3 sequence: CASSSRHSHQPQHF. The CDR3 DNA reads as TGTGCCAGCAGCTCCCGACATTCGCATCAGCCCCAGCATTTT.

The rearrangement links TRBV30 to TRBJ2-1; weak D call: TRBD2 (6 bases). The V gene's germline CDR1 is GTSNPN and CDR2 SVGIG (reference sequence). The CDR3 totals 18 residues. The V gene lost 0 bases and the J gene lost 7 bases, with 25 bases spanning the gap. The CDR3 DNA sequence: TGTGCCTGGAGTGTACGATGGGCTAGCGAGGATTCGAGGAATGAGCAGTTCTTC. It encodes CAWSVRWASEDSRNEQFF.

CDR3 in amino acids: CSASFVAGVNEQFF. CDR3 sequence (DNA): TGCAGTGCTAGCTTTGTAGCGGGGGTCAATGAGCAGTTCTTC. The V and J genes are TRBV20-1 and TRBJ2-1; 9 nucleotides line up with TRBD2. Germline trimming cut 3 bases from V and 6 bases from J; bases unmatched to any gene: 6. This CDR3 has 14 amino acids. CDR1 and CDR2 from the germline V gene are DFQATT and SNEGSKA (reference sequence).

The sample holds a few counts of this clonotype. The CDR3 DNA sequence: TGTGCCAGCAGCTTAGATAGGGGGCAGACCTACGAGCAGTACTTC. Its translation is CASSLDRGQTYEQYF. The rearrangement joins TRBV7-2 to TRBJ2-7; 7 bases map to TRBD1. The CDR3 is made up of 15 amino acids. V lost 1 base to trimming and J lost 2 bases; unmatched junction nucleotides: 5. The germline V gene encodes CDR1 SGHTA and CDR2 FQGNSA.

This clonotype was seen repeatedly, ten times or more. The chain carries TRBV4-1 and TRBJ2-1; TRBD2 aligns across 11 bases. V dropped 5 bases and J dropped 6; count of bases not matched to a gene: 12. CDR3 length: 17 amino acids. Germline V gives CDR1 MGHRA, CDR2 YSYEKL. CDR3 residues: CASSVGHGTSGANEQFF. The CDR3 DNA is TGCGCCAGCAGCGTTGGGCATGGGACTAGCGGAGCCAATGAGCAGTTCTTC.

For this clonotype: This may arise from a read error, as a much more abundant clone is one base away. The J gene is TRBJ2-1, the V gene TRBV12-5; no clear D gene. This CDR3 has 12 residues. The germline gives CDR1 LGHNT, CDR2 FRNRAP. The CDR3 DNA sequence: TGTGCTAGTGGTTACGAGGTTGGTGAGCAGTCCTTC. It translates to CASGYEVGEQSF.

Only a few counts were recorded for this clonotype. The chain joins TRBV19 to TRBJ1-5; D is possibly TRBD1 (5 bases). The CDR3 contains 19 residues. The V end was cut by 4 bases, the J end by 1 base, with 23 bases between. Germline loops: CDR1 LNHDA, CDR2 SQIVND (reference sequence). For the CDR3, the DNA is TGTGCCAGTAGTAGACCAGACAGATTTGGTGGGGGAAGCAATCAGCCCCAGCATTTT. Translating gives CASSRPDRFGGGSNQPQHF.

This clonotype was observed many times. The J gene is TRBJ1-1, the V gene TRBV7-2; 10 bases map to TRBD1. V was clipped by 5 bases and J by 5 bases; unmatched bases: 11. The CDR3 contains 16 residues. Germline V gives CDR1 SGHTA, CDR2 FQGNSA. DNA of the CDR3: TGTGCCAGCAGCCTGACAGGGGGCGCAGTTGGGACTGAAGCTTTCTTT. Protein product: CASSLTGGAVGTEAFF.

The chain couples TRBV2 to TRBJ1-1; maybe TRBD1 (5 bases). Germline CDR1 SNHLY, CDR2 FYNNEI. The CDR3 length is 13 residues. Trimming stripped 11 bases from V and 6 bases from J, with 19 bases between. CDR3 bases: TGTGCCCGGGACGTTAATGGGATCCCTGAAGCTTTCTTT. This codes for CARDVNGIPEAFF. The entire variable domain, with the rest obtained from reference TRBV2 and TRBJ1-1, is as follows: EPEVTQTPSHQVTQMGQEVILRCVPISNHLYFYWYRQILGQKVEFLVSFYNNEISEKSEIFDDQFSVERPDGSNFTLKIRSTKLEDSAMYFCARDVNGIPEAFFGQGTRLTVV.